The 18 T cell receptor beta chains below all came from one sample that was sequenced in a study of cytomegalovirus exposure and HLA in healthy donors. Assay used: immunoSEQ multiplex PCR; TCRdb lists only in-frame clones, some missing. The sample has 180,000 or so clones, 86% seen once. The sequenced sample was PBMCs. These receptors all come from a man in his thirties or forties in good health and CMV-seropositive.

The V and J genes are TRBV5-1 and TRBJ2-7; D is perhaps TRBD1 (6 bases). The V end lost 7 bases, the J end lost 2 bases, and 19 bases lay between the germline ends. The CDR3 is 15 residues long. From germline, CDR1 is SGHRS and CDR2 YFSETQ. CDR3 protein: CASRSMDSSTYEQYF. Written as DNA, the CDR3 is TGCGCCAGCCGATCCATGGACAGCTCAACCTACGAGCAGTACTTC.

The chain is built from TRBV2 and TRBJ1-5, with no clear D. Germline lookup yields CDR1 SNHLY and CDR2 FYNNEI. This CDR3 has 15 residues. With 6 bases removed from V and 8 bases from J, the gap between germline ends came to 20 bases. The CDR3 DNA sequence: TGTGCCAGCAGCCCAACCGGGCGGGATATTGAGCCCCAGCATTTT. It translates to CASSPTGRDIEPQHF.

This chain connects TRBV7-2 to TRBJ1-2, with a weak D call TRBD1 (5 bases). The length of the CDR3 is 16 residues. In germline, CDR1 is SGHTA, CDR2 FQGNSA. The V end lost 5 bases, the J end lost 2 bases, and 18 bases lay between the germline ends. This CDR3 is CASSPGGGRMNYGYTF. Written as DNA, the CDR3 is TGTGCCAGCAGCCCTGGGGGTGGCAGAATGAACTATGGCTACACCTTC.

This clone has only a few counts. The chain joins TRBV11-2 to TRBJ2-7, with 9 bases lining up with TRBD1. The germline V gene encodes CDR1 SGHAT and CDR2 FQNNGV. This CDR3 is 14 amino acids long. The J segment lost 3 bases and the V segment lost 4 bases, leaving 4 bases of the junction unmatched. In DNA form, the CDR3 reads TGTGCCAGCAGCTCCTCGACAGGGGGCTACGAGCAGTACTTC. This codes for CASSSSTGGYEQYF. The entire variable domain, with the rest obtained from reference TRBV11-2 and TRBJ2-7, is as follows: EAGVAQSPRYKIIEKRQSVAFWCNPISGHATLYWYQQILGQGPKLLIQFQNNGVVDDSQLPKDRFSAERLKGVDSTLKIQPAKLEDSAVYLCASSSSTGGYEQYFGPGTRLTVT.

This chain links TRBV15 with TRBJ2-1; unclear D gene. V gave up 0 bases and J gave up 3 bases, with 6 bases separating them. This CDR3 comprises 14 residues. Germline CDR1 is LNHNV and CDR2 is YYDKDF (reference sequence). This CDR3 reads CATSRDRDYNEQFF. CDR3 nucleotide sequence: TGTGCCACCAGCAGAGATAGGGACTACAATGAGCAGTTCTTC.

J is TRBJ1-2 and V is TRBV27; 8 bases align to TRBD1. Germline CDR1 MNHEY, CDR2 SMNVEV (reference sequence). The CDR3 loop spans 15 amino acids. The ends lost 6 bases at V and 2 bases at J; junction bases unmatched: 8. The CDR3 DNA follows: TGTGCCAGCAGGTATCTCAGGGGGCGCAACTATGGCTACACCTTC. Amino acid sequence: CASRYLRGRNYGYTF.

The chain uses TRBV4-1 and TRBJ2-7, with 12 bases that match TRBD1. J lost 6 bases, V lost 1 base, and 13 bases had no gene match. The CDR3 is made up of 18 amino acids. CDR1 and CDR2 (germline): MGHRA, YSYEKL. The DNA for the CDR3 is TGCGCCAGCAGCCAAGGGAGTCTTACGGGGACAGGGGGCTCCGAGCAGTACTTC. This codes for CASSQGSLTGTGGSEQYF.

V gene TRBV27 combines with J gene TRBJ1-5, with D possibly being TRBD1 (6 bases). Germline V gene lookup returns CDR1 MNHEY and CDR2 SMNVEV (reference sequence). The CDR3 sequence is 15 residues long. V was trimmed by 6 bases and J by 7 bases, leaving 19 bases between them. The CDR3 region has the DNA TGTGCCAGCAGCACGTCCGGGGGGCAAGGGCAGCCCCAGCATTTT. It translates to CASSTSGGQGQPQHF.

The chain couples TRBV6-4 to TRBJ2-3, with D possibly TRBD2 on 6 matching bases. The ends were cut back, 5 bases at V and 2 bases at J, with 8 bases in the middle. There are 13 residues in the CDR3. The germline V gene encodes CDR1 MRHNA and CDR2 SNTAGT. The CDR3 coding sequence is TGTGCCAGCAGTAGGGACTTCACAGATACGCAGTATTTT. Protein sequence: CASSRDFTDTQYF.

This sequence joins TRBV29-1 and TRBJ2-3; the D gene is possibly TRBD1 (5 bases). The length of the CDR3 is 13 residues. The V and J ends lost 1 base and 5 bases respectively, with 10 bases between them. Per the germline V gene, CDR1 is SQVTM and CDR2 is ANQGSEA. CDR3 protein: CSVEARALDTQYF. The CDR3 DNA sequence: TGCAGCGTTGAAGCCAGGGCACTAGATACGCAGTATTTT.

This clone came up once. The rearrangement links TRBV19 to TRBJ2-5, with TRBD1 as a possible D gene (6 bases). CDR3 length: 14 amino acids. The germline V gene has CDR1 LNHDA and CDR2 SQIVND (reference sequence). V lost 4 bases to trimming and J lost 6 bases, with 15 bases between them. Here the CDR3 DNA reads TGTGCCAGTAGTAGTCAACAGGGTTCGAAGACCCAGTACTTC. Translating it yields CASSSQQGSKTQYF.

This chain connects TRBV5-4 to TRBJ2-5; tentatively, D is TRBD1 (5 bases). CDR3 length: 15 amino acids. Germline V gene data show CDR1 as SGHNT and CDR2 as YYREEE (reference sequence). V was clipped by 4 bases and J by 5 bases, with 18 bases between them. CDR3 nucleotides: TGTGCCAGCAGCCCGAGCCAGGGTATTAGGGAGACCCAGTACTTC. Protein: CASSPSQGIRETQYF.

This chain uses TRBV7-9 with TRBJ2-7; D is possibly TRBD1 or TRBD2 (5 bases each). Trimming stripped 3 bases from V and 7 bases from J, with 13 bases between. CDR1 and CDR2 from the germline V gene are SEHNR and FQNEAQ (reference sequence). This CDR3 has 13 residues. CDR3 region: CASSFRQTGEQYF. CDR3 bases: TGTGCCAGCAGCTTTCGACAGACGGGAGAGCAGTACTTC.

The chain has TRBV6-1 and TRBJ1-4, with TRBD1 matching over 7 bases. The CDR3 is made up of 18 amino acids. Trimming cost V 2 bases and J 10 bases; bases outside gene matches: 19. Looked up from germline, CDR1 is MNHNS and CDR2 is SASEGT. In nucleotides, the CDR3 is TGTGCCAGCAGTGAAATGGTTGGGCGCCGGGACAGCGGGGTAAAACTGTTTTTT. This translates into CASSEMVGRRDSGVKLFF.

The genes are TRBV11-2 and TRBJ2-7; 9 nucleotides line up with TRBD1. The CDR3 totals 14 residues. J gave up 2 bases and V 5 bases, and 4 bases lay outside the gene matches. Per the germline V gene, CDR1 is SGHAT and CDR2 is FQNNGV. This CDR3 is CASSLGTGTYEQYF. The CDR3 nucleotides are TGTGCCAGCAGCCTCGGGACAGGGACCTACGAGCAGTACTTC. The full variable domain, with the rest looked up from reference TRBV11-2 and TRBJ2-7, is EAGVAQSPRYKIIEKRQSVAFWCNPISGHATLYWYQQILGQGPKLLIQFQNNGVVDDSQLPKDRFSAERLKGVDSTLKIQPAKLEDSAVYLCASSLGTGTYEQYFGPGTRLTVT.

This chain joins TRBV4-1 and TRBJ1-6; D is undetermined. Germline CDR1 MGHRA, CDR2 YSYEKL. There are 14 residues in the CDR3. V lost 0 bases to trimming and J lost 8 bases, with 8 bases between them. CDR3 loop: CASSQDFGYSPLHF. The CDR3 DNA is TGCGCCAGCAGCCAAGATTTCGGGTATTCACCCCTCCACTTT.

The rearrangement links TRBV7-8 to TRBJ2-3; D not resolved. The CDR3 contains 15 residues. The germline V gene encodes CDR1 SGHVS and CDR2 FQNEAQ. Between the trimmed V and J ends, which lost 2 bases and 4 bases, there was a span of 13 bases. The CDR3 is CASSLFSGAADTQYF. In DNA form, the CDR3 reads TGTGCCAGCAGCTTATTCTCAGGAGCTGCAGATACGCAGTATTTT.

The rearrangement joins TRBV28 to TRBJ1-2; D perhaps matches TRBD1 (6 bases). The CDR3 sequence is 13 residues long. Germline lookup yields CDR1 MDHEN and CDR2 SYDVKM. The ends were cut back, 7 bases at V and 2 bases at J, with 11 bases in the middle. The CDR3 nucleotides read TGTGCCAGCATTTCGGACAGAAACTATGGCTACACCTTC. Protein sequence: CASISDRNYGYTF.